This is a list of T cell receptor beta chains from one sample in a study of shared clonotypes between healthy human individuals. The data were produced by immunoSEQ multiplex PCR, yet TCRdb's version contains in-frame clones alone and is incomplete. Among roughly 770,000 clones, about 96% were seen once, and the ten largest hold approximately 0.2%. The sample consisted of naive CD8+ T cells sorted from blood. These receptors were obtained from a man aged 25-45 years in good health. CDR3s leave out the opening cysteine and the closing phenylalanine or tryptophan. The D gene is left open where the match is weak. Some rows have no size entry. The others give once, few or many, or a class for an expanded clone.

cdr3_aa	j_call	v_call	d_call	clone_size
AISEFSGNTIY	TRBJ1-3	TRBV10-3	.	.
ASSLPGMGGNEQF	TRBJ2-1	TRBV7-6	.	once
ASSYSPETYNEQF	TRBJ2-1	TRBV6-5	.	.
AGSTSGTYEQY	TRBJ2-7	TRBV28	TRBD2	.
ASSTTGGTYEQY	TRBJ2-7	TRBV27	.	.
ASANRESYQPQH	TRBJ1-5	TRBV28	.	.
AISDPGREETQY	TRBJ2-5	TRBV10-3	TRBD2	once
ASSNGANYGYT	TRBJ1-2	TRBV27	.	.
ASSLDGTTL	TRBJ2-7	TRBV5-4	.	.
SVEGGGELF	TRBJ2-2	TRBV29-1	.	.
AISPAIYEQY	TRBJ2-7	TRBV10-3	.	.
ASSLDGGGGREQY	TRBJ2-7	TRBV11-3	.	.
ASSERAGEPSYEQY	TRBJ2-7	TRBV6-1	TRBD2	.
ASSLGTGPNEQF	TRBJ2-1	TRBV5-1	.	.
SVEAPGSLTRGETQY	TRBJ2-5	TRBV29-1	.	.
ASSLGRDHGELF	TRBJ2-2	TRBV7-9	.	.
ASSQLTGRWGFNEQF	TRBJ2-1	TRBV14	.	.
SVDEGGNGYT	TRBJ1-2	TRBV29-1	.	once
ASILWADSYEQY	TRBJ2-7	TRBV10-1	.	.
ASSLTSGEIIYEQY	TRBJ2-7	TRBV7-2	TRBD2	once
ASNPLPGINYGYT	TRBJ1-2	TRBV5-1	.	.
ASSETGLGVNEQF	TRBJ2-1	TRBV13	TRBD2	.
ASSLLAGGPSSYEQY	TRBJ2-7	TRBV28	TRBD2	.
ASRSLTSGSGEQF	TRBJ2-1	TRBV7-9	TRBD2	.
ASSLSGGETQY	TRBJ2-5	TRBV27	.	.
ASSSERGNEQF	TRBJ2-1	TRBV7-6	TRBD2	.
ASSPREDLSSLRQF	TRBJ2-1	TRBV11-2	TRBD2	once
ASSLGTKPYNEQF	TRBJ2-1	TRBV27	TRBD2	.
ASSFVEKAEQDTQY	TRBJ2-3	TRBV28	.	.
ASSYGTDTQY	TRBJ2-3	TRBV6-5	.	.
ASSPTPSSYNEQF	TRBJ2-1	TRBV27	.	.
ASSLAGPSPYEQY	TRBJ2-7	TRBV7-8	.	.
ASAKGEGRPNNNEQF	TRBJ2-1	TRBV7-9	.	once
ASSPYDRPNEQF	TRBJ2-1	TRBV7-9	.	.
AISGLAGLGEQY	TRBJ2-7	TRBV10-3	TRBD2	.
ATSSALEQY	TRBJ2-7	TRBV15	.	.
ASSPSLGLERDEQF	TRBJ2-1	TRBV28	.	.
ASSASRVGGYEQY	TRBJ2-7	TRBV28	.	.
ASRGLAVETQY	TRBJ2-5	TRBV27	TRBD2	.
ASSISGTATNEQF	TRBJ2-1	TRBV19	TRBD2	.
SVEDTESSYNEQF	TRBJ2-1	TRBV29-1	.	.
ASSLEGVLYEQY	TRBJ2-7	TRBV5-4	.	.
ASSSLANGYNEQF	TRBJ2-1	TRBV27	.	.
ASSPNGHYSGNNEQF	TRBJ2-1	TRBV7-9	.	.
ASSLPGCWSSYEQY	TRBJ2-7	TRBV7-7	.	.
ASTARDSFLEAF	TRBJ1-1	TRBV28	TRBD1	.
ASSPPNSQDEQY	TRBJ2-7	TRBV18	.	.
ATSRTGTAGGEQF	TRBJ2-1	TRBV15	.	.
ASSSLYGYT	TRBJ1-2	TRBV28	.	.
SVDGLAGDTQY	TRBJ2-3	TRBV29-1	.	.
ASSLSAGQVGEQY	TRBJ2-7	TRBV7-9	.	.
ASSKGTSGYEQY	TRBJ2-7	TRBV27	TRBD2	.
TSSQDLSKTSYNEQF	TRBJ2-1	TRBV1	.	.
ASSQDHIEQY	TRBJ2-7	TRBV4-1	.	.
SVEFILTNEQF	TRBJ2-1	TRBV29-1	.	.
ASSRASEPYNEQF	TRBJ2-1	TRBV13	.	once
ASSELDMNTEAF	TRBJ1-1	TRBV25-1	.	.